The text below deals with one T cell receptor (beta chain). Its antigen remains unknown. This record comes from a study of tumor-infiltrating lymphocytes in primary liver carcinoma. Germline V lookup: CDR1 ENHRY, CDR2 SYGVKD. The V segment lost 11 bases and the J segment 0 bases; nucleotides outside the gene matches: 13. The CDR3 length is 17 residues. Co-extracting RNA and DNA was done with 20-30 mg of unsorted bulk tissue as input. Constant-region priming of approximately 500 ng total RNA yielded TCR beta cDNA. Three rounds of nested multiplex PCR with slightly modified ARM-PCR produced TCR beta libraries. TRBV1-TRBV30 forward primers paired with a C-beta reverse primer drove the first two PCR rounds, approximately 11 cycles each. TCRdb itself ran the multiplex PCR reads through MiXCR, one entry per CDR3 protein. The sample carries fewer than 110,000 distinct CDR3 sequences, about 63% recorded once.

Overall study findings and caveats: Reduced overlap was seen in tumor-adjacent and tumor-blood pairs versus tumor region pairs. No more than about 8-24% of top clones could be seen in all five tumor regions.

The chain links TRBV10-3 to TRBJ2-1; the match to TRBD2 covers 10 bases. The sample taken for sequencing was liver tumor tissue from sampling region 2. Subset of the sample: tumor region T2, inferior pole. The sequence derives from a woman aged 55-69 years with primary liver carcinoma and hepatitis B virus infection. Here the CDR3 DNA reads TGTGCCTTCGGGGACGCCAGCGGGAGGGCCTCCTACAATGAGCAGTTCTTC. Its protein product is CAFGDASGRASYNEQFF.